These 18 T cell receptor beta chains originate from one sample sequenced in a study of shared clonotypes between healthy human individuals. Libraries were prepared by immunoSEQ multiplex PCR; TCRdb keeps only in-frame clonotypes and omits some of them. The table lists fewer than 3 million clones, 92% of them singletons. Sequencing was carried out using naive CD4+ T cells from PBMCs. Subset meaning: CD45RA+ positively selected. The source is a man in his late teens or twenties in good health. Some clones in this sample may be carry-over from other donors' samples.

This CDR3 reads CASSPRRRFEEETQYF. Written as DNA, the CDR3 is TGTGCCAGCAGCCCCCGCCGCCGTTTTGAGGAAGAGACCCAGTACTTC. The chain has TRBV7-9 and TRBJ2-5; D remains unclear. Trimming took 5 bases from V and 3 from J, leaving 19 bases between them. The CDR3 loop spans 16 amino acids. CDR1 is SEHNR and CDR2 is FQNEAQ in the germline V gene (reference sequence).

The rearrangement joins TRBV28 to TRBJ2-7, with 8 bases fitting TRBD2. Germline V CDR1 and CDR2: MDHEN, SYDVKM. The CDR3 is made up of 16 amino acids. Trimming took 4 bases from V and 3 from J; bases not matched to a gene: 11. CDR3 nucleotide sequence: TGTGCCAGCAGTTCTCCAACACTAGCGGCGATCTACGAGCAGTACTTC. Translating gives CASSSPTLAAIYEQYF.

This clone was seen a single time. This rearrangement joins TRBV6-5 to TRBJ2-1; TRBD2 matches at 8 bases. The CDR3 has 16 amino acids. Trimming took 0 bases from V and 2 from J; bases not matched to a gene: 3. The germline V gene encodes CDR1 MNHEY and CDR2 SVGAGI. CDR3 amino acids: CASSYSAGRAYNEQFF. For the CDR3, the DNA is TGTGCCAGCAGTTACTCAGCCGGGAGGGCCTACAATGAGCAGTTCTTC.

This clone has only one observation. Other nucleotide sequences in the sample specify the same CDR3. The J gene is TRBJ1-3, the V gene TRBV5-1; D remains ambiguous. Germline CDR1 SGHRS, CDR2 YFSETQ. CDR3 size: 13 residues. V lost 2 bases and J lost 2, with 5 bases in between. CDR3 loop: CASSLSPGNTIYF. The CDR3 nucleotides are TGCGCCAGCAGCTTATCGCCTGGAAACACCATATATTTT. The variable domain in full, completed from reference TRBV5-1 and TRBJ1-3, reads KAGVTQTPRYLIKTRGQQVTLSCSPISGHRSVSWYQQTPGQGLQFLFEYFSETQRNKGNFPGRFSGRQFSNSRSEMNVSTLELGDSALYLCASSLSPGNTIYFGEGSWLTVV.

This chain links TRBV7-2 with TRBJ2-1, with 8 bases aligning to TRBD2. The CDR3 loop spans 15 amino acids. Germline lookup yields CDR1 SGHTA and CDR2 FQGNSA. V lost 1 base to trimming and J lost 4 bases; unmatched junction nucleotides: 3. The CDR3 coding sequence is TGTGCCAGCAGCTTAGAGGCGGGAGGTTACAATGAGCAGTTCTTC. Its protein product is CASSLEAGGYNEQFF.

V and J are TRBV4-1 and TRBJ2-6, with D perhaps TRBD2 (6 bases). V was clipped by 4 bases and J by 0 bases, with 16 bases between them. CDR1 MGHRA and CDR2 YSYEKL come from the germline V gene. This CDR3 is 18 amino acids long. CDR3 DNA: TGCGCCAGCAGCCCGGGGGTCTACTCTGGCTCTGGGGCCAACGTCCTGACTTTC. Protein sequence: CASSPGVYSGSGANVLTF.

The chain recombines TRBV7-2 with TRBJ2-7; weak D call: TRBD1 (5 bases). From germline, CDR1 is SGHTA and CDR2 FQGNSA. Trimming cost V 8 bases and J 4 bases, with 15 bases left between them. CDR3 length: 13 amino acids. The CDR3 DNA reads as TGTGCCAGCGGGGTAGGGGCCTCTTACGAGCAGTACTTC. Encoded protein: CASGVGASYEQYF. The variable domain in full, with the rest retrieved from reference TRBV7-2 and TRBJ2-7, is GAGVSQSPSNKVTEKGKDVELRCDPISGHTALYWYRQSLGQGLEFLIYFQGNSAPDKSGLPSDRFSAERTGGSVSTLTIQRTQQEDSAVYLCASGVGASYEQYFGPGTRLTVT.

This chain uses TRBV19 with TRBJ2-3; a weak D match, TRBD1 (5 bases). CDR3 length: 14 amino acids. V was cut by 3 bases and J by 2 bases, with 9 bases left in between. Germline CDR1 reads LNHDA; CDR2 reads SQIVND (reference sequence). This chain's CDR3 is CASSIRGNTDTQYF. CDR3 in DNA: TGTGCCAGTAGTATTAGGGGCAACACAGATACGCAGTATTTT.

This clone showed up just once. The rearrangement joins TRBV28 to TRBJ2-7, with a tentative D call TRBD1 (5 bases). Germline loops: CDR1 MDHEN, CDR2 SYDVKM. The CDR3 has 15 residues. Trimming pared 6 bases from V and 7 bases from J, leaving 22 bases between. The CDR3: CASRTASFPPLEQYF. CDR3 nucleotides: TGTGCCAGCAGGACAGCCTCCTTCCCACCATTAGAGCAGTACTTC.

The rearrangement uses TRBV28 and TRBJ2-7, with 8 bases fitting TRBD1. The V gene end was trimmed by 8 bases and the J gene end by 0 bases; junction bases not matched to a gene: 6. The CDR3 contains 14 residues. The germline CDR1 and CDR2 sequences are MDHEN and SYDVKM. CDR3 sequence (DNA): TGTGCCAGCGCTAGACAGGGGAGCTCCTACGAGCAGTACTTC. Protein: CASARQGSSYEQYF.

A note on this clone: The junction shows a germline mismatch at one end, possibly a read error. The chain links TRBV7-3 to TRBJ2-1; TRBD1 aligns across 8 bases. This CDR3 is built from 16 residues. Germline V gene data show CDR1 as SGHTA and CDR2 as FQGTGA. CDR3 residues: CASGFNDRGAHNEQFF. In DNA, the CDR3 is TGTGCCAGCGGCTTTAACGACAGGGGTGCCCACAATGAGCAGTTCTTC.

The DNA for the CDR3 is TGTGCCAGCAGCTCACAGGGGGCCGAGTACAATGAGCAGTTCTTC. Its protein is CASSSQGAEYNEQFF. The chain combines TRBV7-3 with TRBJ2-1; 9 nucleotides line up with TRBD1. Germline CDR1 is SGHTA and CDR2 is FQGTGA. The CDR3 loop spans 15 amino acids. V dropped 4 bases and J dropped 4; count of bases not matched to a gene: 5.

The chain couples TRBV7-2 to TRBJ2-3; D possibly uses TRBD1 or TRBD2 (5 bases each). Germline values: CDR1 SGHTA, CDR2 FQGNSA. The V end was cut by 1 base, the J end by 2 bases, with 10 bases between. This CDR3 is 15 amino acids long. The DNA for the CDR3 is TGTGCCAGCAGCTTAGAAGGGACCTACACAGATACGCAGTATTTT. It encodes CASSLEGTYTDTQYF.

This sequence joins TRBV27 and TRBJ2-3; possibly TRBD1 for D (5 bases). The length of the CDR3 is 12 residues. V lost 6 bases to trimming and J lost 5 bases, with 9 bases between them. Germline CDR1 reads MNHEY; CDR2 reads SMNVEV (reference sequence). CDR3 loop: CASSQGEDTQYF. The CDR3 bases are TGTGCCAGCAGCCAGGGCGAAGATACGCAGTATTTT.

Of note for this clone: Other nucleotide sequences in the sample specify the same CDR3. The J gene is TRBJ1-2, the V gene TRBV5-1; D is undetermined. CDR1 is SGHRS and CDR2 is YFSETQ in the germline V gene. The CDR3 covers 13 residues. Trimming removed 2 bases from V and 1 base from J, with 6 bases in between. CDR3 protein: CASSLTVNYGYTF. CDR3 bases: TGCGCCAGCAGCTTAACAGTTAACTATGGCTACACCTTC.

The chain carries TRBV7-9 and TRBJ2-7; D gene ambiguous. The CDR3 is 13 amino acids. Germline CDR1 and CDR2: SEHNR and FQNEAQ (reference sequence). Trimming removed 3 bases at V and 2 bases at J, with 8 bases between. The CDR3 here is CASSLDGPYEQYF. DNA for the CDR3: TGTGCCAGCAGCTTGGACGGCCCCTACGAGCAGTACTTC.

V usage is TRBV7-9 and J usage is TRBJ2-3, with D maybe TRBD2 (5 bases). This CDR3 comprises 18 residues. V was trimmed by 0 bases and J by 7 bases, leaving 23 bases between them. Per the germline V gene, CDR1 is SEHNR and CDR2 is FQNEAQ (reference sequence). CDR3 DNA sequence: TGTGCCAGCAGCTTAGCGGTGGGCGGCACCCTGGCGGGCAATACGCAGTATTTT. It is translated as CASSLAVGGTLAGNTQYF. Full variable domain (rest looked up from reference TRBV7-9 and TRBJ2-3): DTGVSQNPRHKITKRGQNVTFRCDPISEHNRLYWYRQTLGQGPEFLTYFQNEAQLEKSRLLSDRFSAERPKGSFSTLEIQRTEQGDSAMYLCASSLAVGGTLAGNTQYFGPGTRLTVL.

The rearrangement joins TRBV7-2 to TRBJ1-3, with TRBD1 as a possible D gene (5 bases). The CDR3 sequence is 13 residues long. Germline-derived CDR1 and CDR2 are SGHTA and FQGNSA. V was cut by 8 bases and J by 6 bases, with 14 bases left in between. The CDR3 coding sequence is TGTGCCAGCTCAGGCAGGGTAGAAAACACCATATATTTT. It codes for CASSGRVENTIYF.